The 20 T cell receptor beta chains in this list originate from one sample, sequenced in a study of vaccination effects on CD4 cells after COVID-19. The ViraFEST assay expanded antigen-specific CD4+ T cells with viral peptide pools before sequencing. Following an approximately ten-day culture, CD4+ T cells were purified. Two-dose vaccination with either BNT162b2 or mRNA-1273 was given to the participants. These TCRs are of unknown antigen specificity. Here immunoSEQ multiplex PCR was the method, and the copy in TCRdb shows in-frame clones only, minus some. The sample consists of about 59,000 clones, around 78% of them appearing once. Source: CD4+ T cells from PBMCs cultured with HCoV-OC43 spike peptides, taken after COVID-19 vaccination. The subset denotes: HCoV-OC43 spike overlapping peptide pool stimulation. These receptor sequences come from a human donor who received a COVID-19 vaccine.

The CDR3: CASSKEGTGISEQYV. CDR3 DNA: TGTGCCAGCAGCAAAGAGGGGACAGGGATCTCCGAGCAGTACGTC. V is TRBV21-1 and J is TRBJ2-7; the D call TRBD1 from the table was never checked on the DNA. TRBV21-1 is a listed pseudogene. The CDR3 length is 15 residues.

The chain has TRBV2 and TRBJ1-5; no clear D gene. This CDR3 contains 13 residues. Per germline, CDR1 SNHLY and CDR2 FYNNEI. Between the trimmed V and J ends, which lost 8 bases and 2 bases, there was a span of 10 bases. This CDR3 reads CASGVGGNQPQHF. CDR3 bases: TGTGCCAGCGGGGTGGGAGGCAATCAGCCCCAGCATTTT.

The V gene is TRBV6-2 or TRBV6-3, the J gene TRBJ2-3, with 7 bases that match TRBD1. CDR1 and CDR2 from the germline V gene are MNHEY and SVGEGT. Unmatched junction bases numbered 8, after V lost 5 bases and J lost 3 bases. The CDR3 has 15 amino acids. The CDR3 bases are TGTGCCAGCAGTACCACAGGGGTGAGGACAGATACGCAGTATTTT. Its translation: CASSTTGVRTDTQYF.

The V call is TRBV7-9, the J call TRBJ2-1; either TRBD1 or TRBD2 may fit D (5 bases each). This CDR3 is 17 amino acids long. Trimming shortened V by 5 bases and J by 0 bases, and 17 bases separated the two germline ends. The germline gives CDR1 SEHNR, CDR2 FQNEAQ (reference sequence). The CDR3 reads CASSEGTIASSYNEQFF. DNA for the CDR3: TGTGCCAGCAGCGAAGGGACGATTGCTAGCTCCTACAATGAGCAGTTCTTC.

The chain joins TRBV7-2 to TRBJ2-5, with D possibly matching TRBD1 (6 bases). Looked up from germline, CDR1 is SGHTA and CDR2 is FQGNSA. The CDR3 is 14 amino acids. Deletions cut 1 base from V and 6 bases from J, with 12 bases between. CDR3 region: CASSLGGRGKTQYF. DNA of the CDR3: TGTGCCAGCAGCTTAGGCGGCAGGGGAAAGACCCAGTACTTC.

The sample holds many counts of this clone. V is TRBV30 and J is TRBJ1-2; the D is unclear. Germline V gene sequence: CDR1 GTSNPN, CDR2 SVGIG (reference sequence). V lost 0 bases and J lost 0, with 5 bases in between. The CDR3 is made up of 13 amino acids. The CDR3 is CAWSVEANYGYTF. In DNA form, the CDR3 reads TGTGCCTGGAGTGTAGAGGCTAACTATGGCTACACCTTC.

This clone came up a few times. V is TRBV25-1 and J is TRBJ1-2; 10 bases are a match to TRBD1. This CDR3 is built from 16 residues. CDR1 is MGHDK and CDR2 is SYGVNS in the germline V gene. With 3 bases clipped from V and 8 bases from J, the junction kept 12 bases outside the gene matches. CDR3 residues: CASSDPGTGEVRGYTF. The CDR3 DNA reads TGTGCCAGCAGTGATCCAGGGACAGGGGAGGTACGCGGCTACACCTTC.

The CDR3: CASSRRSTQETQYF. The CDR3, as DNA: TGTGCCAGCAGTCGACGGAGTACGCAAGAGACCCAGTACTTC. This chain connects TRBV2 to TRBJ2-5; D gene uncertain. The CDR3 sequence is 14 residues long. The germline V gene has CDR1 SNHLY and CDR2 FYNNEI. Trimming pared 5 bases from V and 2 bases from J, leaving 12 bases between.

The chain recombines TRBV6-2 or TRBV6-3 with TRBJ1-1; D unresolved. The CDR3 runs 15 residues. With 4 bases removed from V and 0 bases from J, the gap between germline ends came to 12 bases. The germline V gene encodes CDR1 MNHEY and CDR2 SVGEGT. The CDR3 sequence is CASSSTLRVNTEAFF. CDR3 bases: TGTGCCAGCAGTTCGACACTAAGGGTGAACACTGAAGCTTTCTTT.

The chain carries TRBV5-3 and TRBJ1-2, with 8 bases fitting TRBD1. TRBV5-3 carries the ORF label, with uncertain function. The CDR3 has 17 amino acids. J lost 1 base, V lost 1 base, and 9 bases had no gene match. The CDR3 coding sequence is TGTGCCAGAAGCTTGTTATCCCCGACAGGGGATAACTATGGCTACACCTTC. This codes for CARSLLSPTGDNYGYTF.

The chain's CDR3 is CASSRGLAQETQYF. CDR3 DNA sequence: TGTGCCAGCAGCCGAGGACTAGCACAAGAGACCCAGTACTTC. The V and J genes are TRBV5-4 and TRBJ2-5; 8 bases agree with TRBD2. The CDR3 runs to 14 residues. V shed 4 bases and J 2 bases; nucleotides not matched to a gene: 4. Germline V gene lookup returns CDR1 SGHNT and CDR2 YYREEE (reference sequence).

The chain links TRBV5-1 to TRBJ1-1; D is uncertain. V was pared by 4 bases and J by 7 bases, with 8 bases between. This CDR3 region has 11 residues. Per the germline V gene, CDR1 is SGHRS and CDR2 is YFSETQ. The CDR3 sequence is CASSGEYEAFF. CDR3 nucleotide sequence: TGCGCCAGCAGCGGGGAGTATGAAGCTTTCTTT.

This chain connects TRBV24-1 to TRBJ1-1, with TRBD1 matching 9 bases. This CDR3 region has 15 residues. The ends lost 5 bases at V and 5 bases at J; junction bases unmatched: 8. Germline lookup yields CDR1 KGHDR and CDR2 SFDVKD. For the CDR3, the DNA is TGTGCCACCAGTGGCACCGGGACAGGGAAAACTGAAGCTTTCTTT. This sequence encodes CATSGTGTGKTEAFF.

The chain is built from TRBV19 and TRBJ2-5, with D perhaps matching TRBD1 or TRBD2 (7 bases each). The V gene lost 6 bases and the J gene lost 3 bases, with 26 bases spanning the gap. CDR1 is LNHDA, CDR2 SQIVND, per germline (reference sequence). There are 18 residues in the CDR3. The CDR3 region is CASSDLRDRSRGEETQYF. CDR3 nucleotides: TGTGCCAGTAGCGACCTCCGGGACAGATCTCGGGGGGAAGAGACCCAGTACTTC.

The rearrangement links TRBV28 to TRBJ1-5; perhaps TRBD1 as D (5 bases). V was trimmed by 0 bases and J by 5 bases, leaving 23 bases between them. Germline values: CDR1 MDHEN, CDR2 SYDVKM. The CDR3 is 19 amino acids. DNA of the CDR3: TGTGCCAGCAGTTTATGGCGGGGCCGAGGGGAGCCGAGCCATCAGCCCCAGCATTTT. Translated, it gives CASSLWRGRGEPSHQPQHF.

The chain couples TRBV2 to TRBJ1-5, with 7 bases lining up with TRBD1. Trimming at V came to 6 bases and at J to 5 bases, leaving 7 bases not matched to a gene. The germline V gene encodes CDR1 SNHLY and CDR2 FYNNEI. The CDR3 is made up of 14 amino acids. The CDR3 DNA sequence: TGTGCCAGCAGGATACAGGGGACGGATCAGCCCCAGCATTTT. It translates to CASRIQGTDQPQHF.

The CDR3 here is CASSPLAKNIQYF. The CDR3 region has the DNA TGTGCCAGCAGCCCCCTAGCCAAAAACATTCAGTACTTC. The V and J genes are TRBV3-1 (or the pseudogene TRBV3-2) and TRBJ2-4; the D is unclear. This CDR3 is built from 13 residues. The V end was cut by 4 bases, the J end by 0 bases, with 4 bases between. Germline values: CDR1 LGHDT, CDR2 YNNKEL (reference sequence).

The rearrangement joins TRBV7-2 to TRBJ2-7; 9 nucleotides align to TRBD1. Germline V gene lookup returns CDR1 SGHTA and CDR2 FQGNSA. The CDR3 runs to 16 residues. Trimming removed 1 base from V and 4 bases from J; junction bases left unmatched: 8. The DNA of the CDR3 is TGTGCCAGCAGCTTAGGACCGGGACAGGGAGGGTACGAGCAGTACGTC. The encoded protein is CASSLGPGQGGYEQYV.

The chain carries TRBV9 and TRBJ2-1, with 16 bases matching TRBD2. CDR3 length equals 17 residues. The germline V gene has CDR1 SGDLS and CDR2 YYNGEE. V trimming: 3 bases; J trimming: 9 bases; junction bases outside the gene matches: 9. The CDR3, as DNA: TGTGCCAGCAGCGCACCCCAGGGACTAGCGGGGGGGGTTGAGCAGTTCTTC. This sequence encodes CASSAPQGLAGGVEQFF.

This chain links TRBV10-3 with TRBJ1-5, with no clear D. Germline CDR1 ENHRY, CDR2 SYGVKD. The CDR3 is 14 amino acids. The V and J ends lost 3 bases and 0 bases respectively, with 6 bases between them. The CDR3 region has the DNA TGTGCCATCAGTGACAGTTTTAGCAATCAGCCCCAGCATTTT. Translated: CAISDSFSNQPQHF.